This TCR beta chain was identified during a study of CD8 T cells in Susac syndrome. RNA totalling roughly 0.5 to 1 ug underwent reverse transcription with random hexamers. Coverage of TCR beta CDR3 amplification by immunoSEQ multiplex PCR extended to 54 Vbeta and 13 Jbeta. Using its own MiXCR run on the immunoSEQ multiplex PCR reads, TCRdb lists one record per CDR3 protein. The sample has fewer than 200,000 distinct CDR3 sequences, about 94% seen once. TCR beta was sequenced from blood CD8+ and CD4+ T cells. The healthy controls were matched to patients by age and sex. TEMRA cells were FACS-enriched, and CD8+ and CD4+ T cells were isolated negatively. Sequenced: CD4+ T cells from PBMCs. This receptor was obtained from a human donor in good health.

CDR3: CSVGGLPGQQFSGANVLTF. The DNA for the CDR3 is TGCAGCGTTGGGGGGCTTCCGGGACAACAATTCTCTGGGGCCAACGTCCTGACTTTC. This chain uses TRBV29-1 with TRBJ2-6; D possibly corresponds to TRBD1 (6 bases). Between the trimmed V and J ends, which lost 4 bases and 0 bases, there was a span of 22 bases. The CDR3 has 19 amino acids. Germline V gene sequence: CDR1 SQVTM, CDR2 ANQGSEA.